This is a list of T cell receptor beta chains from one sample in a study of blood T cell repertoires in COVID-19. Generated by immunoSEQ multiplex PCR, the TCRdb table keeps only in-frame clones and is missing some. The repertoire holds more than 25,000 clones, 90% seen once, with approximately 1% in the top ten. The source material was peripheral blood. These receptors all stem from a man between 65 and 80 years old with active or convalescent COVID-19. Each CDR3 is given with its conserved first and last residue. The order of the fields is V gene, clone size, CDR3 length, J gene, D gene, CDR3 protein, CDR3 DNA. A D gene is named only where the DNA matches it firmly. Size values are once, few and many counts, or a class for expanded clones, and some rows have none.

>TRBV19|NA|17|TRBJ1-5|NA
CASSFRPSGFSNQPQHF
TGTGCCAGTAGTTTCCGACCGAGCGGCTTTAGCAATCAGCCCCAGCATTTT
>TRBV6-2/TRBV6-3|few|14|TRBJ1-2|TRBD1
CASSRQGSPYGYTF
TGTGCCAGCAGCCGACAGGGATCCCCCTATGGCTACACCTTC
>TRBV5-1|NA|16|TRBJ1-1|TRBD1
CASSFKGQGLNTEAFF
TGCGCCAGCAGCTTCAAAGGACAGGGATTGAACACTGAAGCTTTCTTT
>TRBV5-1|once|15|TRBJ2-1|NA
CASSLDPGSVDEQFF
TGCGCCAGCAGCTTGGATCCAGGGTCAGTAGATGAGCAGTTCTTC
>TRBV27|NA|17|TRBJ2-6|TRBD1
CASSTITGVSGANVLTF
TGTGCCAGCAGTACCATAACAGGGGTCTCTGGGGCCAACGTCCTGACTTTC
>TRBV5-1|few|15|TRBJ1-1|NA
CASSQALRGSTEAFF
TGCGCCAGCAGCCAGGCTTTACGGGGGAGCACTGAAGCTTTCTTT
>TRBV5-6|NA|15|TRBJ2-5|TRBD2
CATKGSGGDRETQYF
TGTGCCACTAAAGGCAGCGGGGGAGATCGGGAGACCCAGTACTTC
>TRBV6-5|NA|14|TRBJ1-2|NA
CASSYTLGDYGYTF
TGTGCCAGCAGTTACACCCTCGGGGACTATGGCTACACCTTC
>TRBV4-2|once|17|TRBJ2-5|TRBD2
CASSQGLAGGFQETQYF
TGTGCCAGCAGCCAAGGACTTGCGGGAGGCTTCCAAGAGACCCAGTACTTC
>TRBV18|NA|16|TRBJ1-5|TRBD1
CASSPGRGVSNQPQHF
TGTGCCAGCTCACCCGGCAGGGGGGTTAGCAATCAGCCCCAGCATTTT
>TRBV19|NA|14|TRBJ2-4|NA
CASSNSGRGDIQYF
TGTGCCAGTAGTAATTCCGGGAGAGGGGACATTCAGTACTTC
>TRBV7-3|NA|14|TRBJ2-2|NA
CASSLRSRTGELFF
TGTGCCAGCAGCTTAAGGTCGCGCACCGGGGAGCTGTTTTTT
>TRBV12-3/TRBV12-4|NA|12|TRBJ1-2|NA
CASSLESNGYTF
TGTGCCAGCAGCCTCGAGTCGAATGGCTACACCTTC
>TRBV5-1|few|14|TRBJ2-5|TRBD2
CASSWGTSQETQYF
TGCGCCAGCAGCTGGGGGACTAGTCAAGAGACCCAGTACTTC
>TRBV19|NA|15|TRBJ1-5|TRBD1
CANTWGTGDNQPQHF
TGTGCCAATACTTGGGGGACAGGAGACAATCAGCCCCAGCATTTT
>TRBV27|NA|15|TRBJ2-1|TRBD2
CASSAGTSGGNGQFF
TGTGCCAGCAGTGCCGGGACTAGCGGGGGGAACGGGCAGTTCTTC
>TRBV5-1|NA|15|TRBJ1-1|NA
CASSGDSGVHTEAFF
TGCGCCAGCAGCGGCGATTCCGGGGTGCACACTGAAGCTTTCTTT